This T cell receptor (beta chain) was documented in a study of T cell responses to AZD1222 COVID-19 vaccine (TCRdb year 2021). As for the study more broadly: AZD1222 recipients with second doses at about 4 weeks or about 12 weeks were pooled, because spike-specific TCR depth and breadth did not differ between schedules. TCR sequencing was performed for over 230 trial participants, of whom 200 to 220 were given two doses of AZD1222 and approximately 25 were given two doses of MenACWY control vaccine. Enrollment into the trials was organized by age into subgroups of 18-55, 56-69 and 70-plus years, and those subgroups contained roughly 150, 30 and 60 TCR-sequenced participants, respectively.

The CDR3 regions of human TCRbeta chains were analyzed by immunosequencing. In the original analysis: TCRs in the repertoires were compared against a reference library of SARS-CoV-2-specific TCRs that had been generated with the MIRA antigen-specificity platform. Breadth was defined as the fraction of unique TCRs that were SARS-CoV-2-associated. Depth was defined as the fraction of total T cells that were SARS-CoV-2-associated. Using the MIRA data, every spike-specific TCR was mapped to the spike region that the TCR reacted to and assigned to either a CD4 or a CD8 class. Log10-transformed breadth and depth values were compared by one-way ANOVA with Sidak's multiple comparisons tests. Drawn from immuneACCESS, this table holds only the in-frame rearrangements with V and J called that TCRdb kept. Clones are partly lost; checked studies trace under half to an unresolved V gene and leave the rest unexplained. D and trimming come from the DNA, and the V and J calls and clone size come from that table. The sample profile shows 100,000 or so clones; about 86% of them were found once. Of the sample, 3% to 3.5% is held by the ten largest clones.

The research as a whole found: CD4 TCRs associated with the vaccine covered the entire spike protein, and the dominant responses were in regions 160-218 and 743-854. After two AZD1222 doses, both the breadth and the depth of spike-specific TCRs were significantly higher than at day 0 and than in MenACWY recipients. No day 14 peak-response samples were available, so repertoires were characterized only after the peak T cell response. The 56-69-year group was small, and its depth increase did not reach significance, likely because of low power. Participants were mostly white British, with more females than males. The authors suggested clonal diversity may have been underestimated. Epitopes outside the regions mutated in the B.1.351 and B.1.1.7 variants were reportedly recognized by nearly half of the unique spike-specific TCRs. Conclusions about previously exposed vaccinees are limited, since just five to seven AZD1222 recipients were seropositive for SARS-CoV-2 at baseline.

Counted from cysteine to phenylalanine, this CDR3 has 18 amino acids. Only the CDR3 DNA is retained, 54 bases long and in frame from the first base. V and J are trimmed by 6 bases and 0 bases, and the gene matches miss 13 bases of the junction. The germline V gene encodes CDR1 MDHEN and CDR2 SYDVKM. Comment on this clone: No antigen is known for it. Within one base of it there is no much larger clone, and no base qualities were kept.

The time point label for this specimen denotes: baseline before first vaccination. Samples from vaccinated people were obtained from the UK trials COV001 and COV002, which included a single-blind randomized controlled phase 2/3 trial of AZD1222 (ChAdOx1 nCoV-19) in healthy adults. Trial participant PBMC samples were collected at day 0 and day 28 after the second dose for TCRbeta chain sequencing. The specimen was peripheral blood, collected on day 0 of AZD1222 vaccination. The TCR comes from an adult in good health. Rearrangement joined TRBV28 to TRBJ2-3; 9 central bases correspond to TRBD1. The CDR3 reads CASSERPGQGFSTDTQYF. The DNA is as follows: TGTGCCAGCAGCGAACGACCGGGACAGGGATTTAGCACAGATACGCAGTATTTT.